What follows are 14 T cell receptor beta chains derived from one specimen sequenced in a study of T cells in Graves' hyperthyroidism and ophthalmopathy. Amplification yielded TCR beta CDR3 regions, with RNA transcripts as the source. The HTBI primer set was used in a first-round RT-PCR of the TCR CDR3. Each CDR3 protein gets one entry after TCRdb re-called the multiplex PCR reads with MiXCR. Of hundreds of thousands of distinct CDR3 sequences in the sample, approximately 18% were seen once. Sequencing was done on a sample of blood. These receptors originate from a man over 45 with Graves' ophthalmopathy.

This chain connects TRBV6-5 to TRBJ1-2; 9 nucleotides agree with TRBD1. J lost 7 bases, V lost 1 base, and 10 bases had no gene match. The CDR3 consists of 16 residues. Germline-derived CDR1 and CDR2 are MNHEY and SVGAGI. This CDR3 reads CASSYLTGGAFGGYTF. For the CDR3, the DNA is TGTGCCAGCAGTTACTTAACAGGGGGCGCCTTTGGTGGCTACACCTTC.

This chain connects TRBV20-1 to TRBJ2-3, with TRBD2 matching over 12 bases. Trimming removed 3 bases from V and 6 bases from J; junction bases left unmatched: 4. This CDR3 has 14 amino acids. Per the germline V gene, CDR1 is DFQATT and CDR2 is SNEGSKA (reference sequence). The CDR3 bases are TGCAGTGCTAGGGGACTAGCGGGCATCGATACGCAGTATTTT. It is translated as CSARGLAGIDTQYF.

This clonotype was recorded many times. The rearrangement uses TRBV20-1 and TRBJ2-7, with 7 bases lining up with TRBD2. Trimming at V came to 6 bases and at J to 3 bases, leaving 11 bases not matched to a gene. This CDR3 has 14 residues. Per the germline V gene, CDR1 is DFQATT and CDR2 is SNEGSKA (reference sequence). CDR3 protein: CSARVGGSVYEQYF. CDR3 nucleotides: TGCAGTGCCCGAGTGGGAGGGTCCGTCTACGAGCAGTACTTC.

This clonotype was seen ten or more times. The V gene is TRBV12-3 or TRBV12-4, the J gene TRBJ1-5; possible D gene TRBD1, 5 bases. This CDR3 is 12 amino acids long. The ends were cut back, 6 bases at V and 10 bases at J, with 13 bases in the middle. The CDR3 reads CASSDRGEPQHF. The CDR3 DNA reads TGTGCCAGCAGCGATCGGGGGGAACCCCAGCATTTT.

J is TRBJ2-7 and V is TRBV7-3, with D possibly called TRBD1 or TRBD2 (5 bases each). The CDR3 runs 13 residues. V dropped 5 bases and J dropped 4 bases, with 12 bases sitting between them. CDR1 is SGHTA, CDR2 FQGTGA, per germline. In nucleotides, the CDR3 is TGTGCCAGCAGCCGCCTAGAGGGGTACGAGCAGTACTTC. Protein: CASSRLEGYEQYF.

This clonotype has a handful of counts. The chain employs TRBV28 and TRBJ2-5, with 8 bases fitting TRBD1. CDR3 length: 13 amino acids. The germline CDR1 and CDR2 sequences are MDHEN and SYDVKM. Unmatched junction bases numbered 4, after V lost 5 bases and J lost 5 bases. The CDR3 is CASSTQGAETQYF. The DNA of the CDR3 is TGTGCCAGCAGTACTCAGGGGGCTGAGACCCAGTACTTC. Complete variable domain (other parts from reference TRBV28 and TRBJ2-5): DVKVTQSSRYLVKRTGEKVFLECVQDMDHENMFWYRQDPGLGLRLIYFSYDVKMKEKGDIPEGYSVSREKKERFSLILESASTNQTSMYLCASSTQGAETQYFGPGTRLLVL.

V gene TRBV6-2 or TRBV6-3 combines with J gene TRBJ1-2; 11 bases line up with TRBD1. V trimming: 4 bases; J trimming: 6 bases; junction bases outside the gene matches: 4. Germline assignment: CDR1 MNHEY and CDR2 SVGEGT. The CDR3 length is 14 residues. Here the CDR3 DNA reads TGTGCCAGCAGTTCCGCGGACAGGGGGCATGGCTACACCTTC. This translates into CASSSADRGHGYTF.

The chain uses TRBV6-1 and TRBJ1-4, with D perhaps matching TRBD1 (6 bases). Trimming took off 5 bases at V and 8 bases at J, with 9 bases between the two ends. Germline CDR1 reads MNHNS; CDR2 reads SASEGT. This CDR3 region has 12 residues. The CDR3 DNA reads TGTGCCAGCAGTAGAGACAGGGAAAAACTGTTTTTT. Translating gives CASSRDREKLFF.

This clonotype appeared many times. This sequence joins TRBV11-2 and TRBJ2-1, with D hard to call. Germline CDR1 and CDR2: SGHAT and FQNNGV. This CDR3 is built from 13 residues. Trimming cost V 1 base and J 6 bases, with 7 bases left between them. The chain's CDR3 is CASSLGRPNEQFF. In DNA form, the CDR3 reads TGTGCCAGCAGCTTAGGGCGCCCCAATGAGCAGTTCTTC.

V usage is TRBV12-3 or TRBV12-4 and J usage is TRBJ2-1; 9 nucleotides align to TRBD2. Trimming cost V 8 bases and J 5 bases; bases outside gene matches: 10. This CDR3 has 15 amino acids. The CDR3 protein is CASGPAGLANNEQFF. The CDR3 nucleotides are TGTGCCAGCGGACCGGCGGGACTAGCCAACAATGAGCAGTTCTTC.

Concerning this clonotype itself: Germline is not matched at one junction end, which may reflect a read error. This chain uses TRBV19 with TRBJ2-1; a weak D match, TRBD2 (5 bases). Germline loops: CDR1 LNHDA, CDR2 SQIVND (reference sequence). This CDR3 has 12 amino acids. The CDR3 nucleotides are TGTGCCGGTAGTGTCATCGGAGGTGAGCAGTTCTTC. The encoded protein is CAGSVIGGEQFF.

This clonotype was counted a single time. V is TRBV27 and J is TRBJ1-2; no clear D gene. Germline V gene sequence: CDR1 MNHEY, CDR2 SMNVEV (reference sequence). This CDR3 spans 9 amino acids. The V end was cut by 4 bases, the J end by 6 bases, with 0 bases between. CDR3 in amino acids: CASSYGYTF. DNA of the CDR3: TGTGCCAGCAGTTATGGCTACACCTTC.

This clonotype was picked up a small number of times. The V gene is TRBV6-1, the J gene TRBJ1-5, with D tentatively TRBD1 (6 bases). The CDR3 spans 14 residues. The V end was cut by 6 bases, the J end by 3 bases, with 12 bases between. The germline CDR1 and CDR2 sequences are MNHNS and SASEGT. The CDR3 spells CASRSGVYNQPQHF. The CDR3 DNA reads as TGTGCCAGCAGATCAGGGGTCTACAATCAGCCCCAGCATTTT.

This clonotype occurred once. In nucleotides, the CDR3 is TGTGCCAGCAGTCCTACTAGCGGGAGGGCCGGCGGTGAGCAGTTCTTC. It specifies CASSPTSGRAGGEQFF. J is TRBJ2-1 and V is TRBV6-1; 13 bases agree with TRBD2. The CDR3 sequence is 16 residues long. The J segment lost 9 bases and the V segment lost 5 bases, leaving 10 bases of the junction unmatched. CDR1 MNHNS and CDR2 SASEGT come from the germline V gene.